What follows is one TCR beta chain and its context. What it binds is unknown. Germline-derived CDR1 and CDR2 are KGHSH and LQKENI. The CDR3 extends over 15 amino acids. The V end lost 1 base, the J end lost 2 bases, and 9 bases lay between the germline ends. Sequencing was performed with immunoSEQ multiplex PCR; in TCRdb, only in-frame clones are kept and a portion is missing. The sample contains under 2,500 clones, 90% to 95% of which appear only once. Time point of the sample: inflamed ileum from the surgical specimen. Adults with ileal or ileocolonic Crohn's disease and an indication for resection were eligible. The entry originates in a study of T cell repertoires in ileal Crohn's disease. Study-wide background: Thiopurines (around 10) or anti-TNF agents (more than 17) were given postoperatively to about half. The study, taken as a whole, reports: Active smokers at surgery had more clonal expansions than non-smokers.

V is TRBV18 and J is TRBJ2-1, with D maybe TRBD1 (6 bases). Sequencing was carried out using ileal tissue. The sequence came from an adult with Crohn's disease. In DNA, the CDR3 is TGTGCCAGCTCACCACTTACAGGGCCCTACAATGAGCAGTTCTTC. This encodes CASSPLTGPYNEQFF.